A selection of T cell receptor beta chains follows, all from one sample in a study of OX40 agonist ivuxolimab in advanced cancers. Data came from immunoSEQ multiplex PCR; TCRdb stores just in-frame clones and leaves some out. The sample lists more than 65,000 clones, less than 95% occurring once. The source was CD4+ or CD8+ T cells sorted from blood, collected in a trial of the OX40 agonist ivuxolimab. The receptors were gathered from an adult with an advanced solid tumor such as melanoma, head and neck, liver or kidney cancer. The CDR3 runs from the conserved cysteine through the conserved F or W. Fields, in order: clone size, J gene, D gene, V gene, CDR3 DNA, CDR3 protein. A D gene is named only where the DNA matches it firmly. Expanded clones get a size class; other rows say once, few or many, or leave the size out.

>.|TRBJ1-1|.|TRBV27
TGTGCCAGCAGTTTGAGAGGGGGGGCTTTCTTT
CASSLRGGAFF
>.|TRBJ1-2|.|TRBV15
TGTGCCGTCCAAGGGGACCGCGGCTACACCTTC
CAVQGDRGYTF
>.|TRBJ2-7|TRBD1|TRBV28
TGTGCCACCCGACGACAGGGGCTGTCCTACGAGCAGTACTTC
CATRRQGLSYEQYF
>.|TRBJ1-2|TRBD1|TRBV5-1
TGCGCCAGCAGCTTTCGACAGGGGGAAGGCTACACCTTC
CASSFRQGEGYTF
>.|TRBJ1-3|TRBD1|TRBV7-9
TGTGCCAGCAGCTCCGGACAGGGGTCTGGAAACACCATATATTTT
CASSSGQGSGNTIYF
>once|TRBJ1-5|.|TRBV7-2
TGTGCCAGCAGCTTAACTAGCAATCAGCCCCAGCATTTT
CASSLTSNQPQHF
>.|TRBJ2-5|.|TRBV19
TGTGCCAGTAGTTTAGGGGTAGGGGGACAAGAGACCCAGTACTTC
CASSLGVGGQETQYF
>.|TRBJ2-5|.|TRBV19
TGTGCCAGTAGAAAAGGGCAGGAAGGGACCCAGTACTTC
CASRKGQEGTQYF
>few|TRBJ1-2|.|TRBV6-5
TGTGCCAGCAGTGGAGGGGAGAACTATGGCTACACCTTC
CASSGGENYGYTF
>.|TRBJ1-2|.|TRBV27
TGTGCCAGCAGCTCGGGCGGGGGGCAAGCCTATGGCTACACCTTC
CASSSGGGQAYGYTF
>.|TRBJ2-3|.|TRBV7-2
TGTGCCAGCAGCCCTCCTACAGATACGCAGTATTTT
CASSPPTDTQYF
>.|TRBJ1-1|TRBD1|TRBV5-6
TGTGCCAGCAGCCGACAGGGGGCGCGTGAATACACTGAAGCTTTCTTT
CASSRQGAREYTEAFF
>.|TRBJ2-7|TRBD1|TRBV19
TGTGCCAGTAGTATACCTGGACAGGGCGAGGCCTACGAGCAGTACTTC
CASSIPGQGEAYEQYF
>.|TRBJ2-1|.|TRBV19
TGTGCCAGTAGTATAGAGGGGCCTAGCGTCCTTCGGAGCTCCTACAATGAGCAGTTCTTC
CASSIEGPSVLRSSYNEQFF
>.|TRBJ1-2|TRBD1|TRBV5-1
TGCGCCAGCAGCCCGGGGACAGGCGGGTATGGCTACACCTTC
CASSPGTGGYGYTF